A selection of T cell receptor beta chains follows, all from one sample in a study of shared clonotypes between healthy human individuals. This table comes from immunoSEQ multiplex PCR, and its TCRdb copy is limited to in-frame clones, with some not included. The sample holds some 1,900,000 clones; about 94% are singletons and the top ten take roughly 1.2%. Sequencing input: naive CD8+ T cells sorted from blood. Every receptor here comes from a man in his late teens or twenties in good health. The CDR3 runs from the conserved cysteine through the conserved F or W. A D gene is named only where the DNA matches it firmly.

TRBJ2-7 TRBV13 13 . CASRETIGYEQYF
TRBJ2-5 TRBV6-5 15 TRBD2 CASSYLAGPQETQYF
TRBJ2-1 TRBV27 14 . CASSFGGGMDEQFF
TRBJ1-4 TRBV10-2 13 . CASTRGGSEKLFF
TRBJ2-7 TRBV4-1 15 . CASSRLGTGDYEQYF
TRBJ2-5 TRBV2 14 TRBD2 CASSPEAGAETQYF
TRBJ2-2 TRBV5-4 13 . CASSARITGELFF
TRBJ2-2 TRBV5-4 14 . CASRIRGASGELFF
TRBJ1-4 TRBV19 15 . CASSNRFATNEKLFF
TRBJ1-6 TRBV9 18 . CASSVSPTGTYYNSPLHF
TRBJ2-1 TRBV9 15 TRBD2 CASSVGGGGNYEQFF
TRBJ2-7 TRBV18 14 . CASSPDGEAYEQYF
TRBJ2-5 TRBV19 13 . CASSVDGEETQYF
TRBJ2-7 TRBV4-1 15 TRBD2 CASRAGGPLSYEQYF
TRBJ1-2 TRBV7-9 15 TRBD1 CASSPGTGASYGYTF
TRBJ2-1 TRBV16 11 . CASSLGWEQFF
TRBJ1-6 TRBV7-2 15 . CASSLRGEFGSPLHF
TRBJ2-2 TRBV18 18 TRBD1 CASSPTRGQGAKSGELFF
TRBJ1-5 TRBV7-8 17 . CASSLDAGRNSNQPQHF
TRBJ2-3 TRBV28 15 . CASSFGQSSTDTQYF
TRBJ1-1 TRBV4-1 15 . CASSLRNMGNTEAFF
TRBJ1-2 TRBV6-5 13 . CASSYSGGDGYTF
TRBJ2-1 TRBV27 14 . CASSPTPGSNEQFF
TRBJ2-3 TRBV27 18 TRBD2 CASSRLPGGPSSTDTQYF
. TRBV13 14 TRBD2 CASLEAGSSYEQYF
TRBJ2-5 TRBV28 13 . CASSFGGQETQYF
TRBJ2-7 TRBV6-6 16 . CASLLAEGANPYEQYF
TRBJ2-7 TRBV10-3 13 . CAISESTVYEQYF
TRBJ1-1 TRBV4-2 15 TRBD1 CASRGQATGNTEAFF